This passage covers 27 T cell receptor beta chains from one sample sequenced in a study of T cell changes during pregnancy in multiple sclerosis. Sequenced by immunoSEQ multiplex PCR; TCRdb stores in-frame clones only, minus some. The table lists about 47,000 clones, about 91% of them singletons. The specimen comprised peripheral blood, sampled in the third trimester of pregnancy. Receptor source: a female donor with multiple sclerosis, enrolled in a pregnancy study.

The gene calls are TRBV9 and TRBJ2-3; D perhaps matches TRBD1 (5 bases). From germline, CDR1 is SGDLS and CDR2 YYNGEE. Trimming shortened V by 4 bases and J by 2 bases, and 17 bases separated the two germline ends. The CDR3 covers 16 residues. The DNA for the CDR3 is TGTGCCAGCAGCCCCCGGCAGGGCGCCGCCACAGATACGCAGTATTTT. Its protein is CASSPRQGAATDTQYF.

The chain joins TRBV4-2 to TRBJ2-5, with D possibly matching TRBD2 (6 bases). The CDR3 is 14 amino acids. Germline V lookup: CDR1 LGHNA, CDR2 YNFKEQ. The germline V and J ends were trimmed by 0 bases and 5 bases, with 10 bases remaining between them. This chain's CDR3 is CASSQEGGRETQYF. The CDR3 DNA reads TGTGCCAGCAGCCAAGAAGGTGGGAGGGAGACCCAGTACTTC.

This clone was recorded a few times. This chain uses TRBV9 with TRBJ2-1; 10 positions match TRBD2. The J segment lost 6 bases and the V segment lost 3 bases, leaving 9 bases of the junction unmatched. The CDR3 has 16 amino acids. Germline-derived CDR1 and CDR2 are SGDLS and YYNGEE. In DNA form, the CDR3 reads TGTGCCAGCAGCGCCCTCGGACTAGCGGTCGGCAATGAGCAGTTCTTC. Translating gives CASSALGLAVGNEQFF.

The chain's CDR3 is CARSCGLASTDTQYF. In DNA form, the CDR3 reads TGTGCCAGAAGCTGTGGACTAGCGAGCACAGATACGCAGTATTTT. The genes are TRBV5-3 and TRBJ2-3; 9 bases agree with TRBD2. TRBV5-3 is filed as an ORF, its function uncertain. CDR3 size: 15 residues. With V trimmed by 3 bases and J by 0 bases, 2 bases remained unmatched.

CDR3 in amino acids: CASRLQTGGAEFF. The DNA of the CDR3 is TGTGCCAGCAGACTGCAGACAGGGGGCGCTGAGTTCTTC. The chain couples TRBV7-2 to TRBJ2-1; 10 bases are shared with TRBD1. The germline gives CDR1 SGHTA, CDR2 FQGNSA. V shed 6 bases and J 14 bases; nucleotides not matched to a gene: 10. The CDR3 covers 13 residues.

The V and J genes are TRBV12-2 and TRBJ2-2; the table gives TRBD2 as D, unverified against the DNA. TRBV12-2 corresponds to a pseudogene. There are 19 residues in the CDR3. CDR3 sequence (DNA): TGTGCAAGTCGCTTAGCGAGGGCTAGCCGTCCCCGTCGGACCGGGGAGCTGTTTTTT. Its protein is CASRLARASRPRRTGELFF.

This chain links TRBV7-3 with TRBJ2-1; 13 bases fit TRBD2. The trim removed 5 bases at V and 4 bases at J, leaving 5 bases unmatched. From germline, CDR1 is SGHTA and CDR2 FQGTGA. CDR3 size: 16 residues. CDR3 DNA sequence: TGTGCCAGCAGCCCGAGGACTAGCGGGGGTTACAATGAGCAGTTCTTC. Translated, it gives CASSPRTSGGYNEQFF.

The chain recombines TRBV5-1 with TRBJ2-7; D perhaps matches TRBD1 (5 bases). Germline assignment: CDR1 SGHRS and CDR2 YFSETQ. V gave up 3 bases and J gave up 4 bases, with 14 bases separating them. The CDR3 extends over 14 amino acids. The CDR3 region is CASSSLGRVYEQYF. The CDR3 nucleotides read TGCGCCAGCAGCTCCCTAGGCAGGGTGTACGAGCAGTACTTC.

This chain joins TRBV5-1 and TRBJ2-1; D remains ambiguous. This CDR3 is 13 amino acids long. Germline values: CDR1 SGHRS, CDR2 YFSETQ. The ends were cut back, 0 bases at V and 7 bases at J, with 8 bases in the middle. Written as DNA, the CDR3 is TGCGCCAGCAGCTTGGTGGTCCTAAATGAGCAGTTCTTC. Encoded protein: CASSLVVLNEQFF.

The gene calls are TRBV14 and TRBJ2-3; 7 bases match TRBD2. This CDR3 contains 18 residues. V was pared by 3 bases and J by 0 bases, with 12 bases of the junction left unmatched. Germline V gives CDR1 SGHDN, CDR2 FVKESK. The CDR3 DNA is TGTGCCAGCAGCCACTTCCGACTAGCCCGTTCTAGCACAGATACGCAGTATTTT. This codes for CASSHFRLARSSTDTQYF.

The gene calls are TRBV19 and TRBJ1-1; no reliable D call. Germline CDR1 is LNHDA and CDR2 is SQIVND (reference sequence). The CDR3 is 14 residues long. Between the trimmed V and J ends, which lost 3 bases and 7 bases, there was a span of 15 bases. The CDR3: CASSMLTPGSEAFF. The CDR3, as DNA: TGTGCCAGTAGTATGCTGACCCCGGGGAGTGAAGCTTTCTTT.

The chain combines TRBV6-4 with TRBJ2-3, with 8 bases lining up with TRBD1. The CDR3 contains 14 residues. J was trimmed by 4 bases and V by 3 bases; bases with no gene match: 3. Germline V CDR1 and CDR2: MRHNA, SNTAGT. The CDR3 protein is CASSETGESDTQYF. Written as DNA, the CDR3 is TGTGCCAGCAGTGAGACAGGGGAATCAGATACGCAGTATTTT.

The chain carries TRBV5-3 and TRBJ2-7, with D maybe TRBD2 (6 bases). TRBV5-3 is given ORF status, its function remaining uncertain. There are 15 residues in the CDR3. The V end was cut by 6 bases, the J end by 3 bases, with 19 bases between. CDR3 nucleotides: TGTGCCAGAAATAGGGGACTTCGAAAGAGCTACGAGCAGTACTTC. Translating it yields CARNRGLRKSYEQYF.

The rearrangement links TRBV6-6 to TRBJ1-1; D call uncertain. Trimming pared 2 bases from V and 8 bases from J, leaving 9 bases between. The CDR3 runs 12 residues. The germline V gene has CDR1 MNHNY and CDR2 SVGAGI (reference sequence). The CDR3 spells CASSYAVEEAFF. As DNA, the CDR3 is TGTGCCAGCAGTTACGCCGTAGAGGAAGCTTTCTTT.

In nucleotides, the CDR3 is TGTGCCAGCAGTTCCAGAGCGGGAGTAGCCTACGAGCAGTACTTC. It codes for CASSSRAGVAYEQYF. The chain uses TRBV27 and TRBJ2-7, with 8 bases identical to TRBD2. CDR3 size: 15 residues. The J segment lost 2 bases and the V segment lost 4 bases, leaving 7 bases of the junction unmatched. The germline CDR1 and CDR2 sequences are MNHEY and SMNVEV (reference sequence).

CDR3 nucleotides: TGTGCCAGCAGTGGTAAAACTAGCGGGGGCACAGATACGCAGTATTTT. It translates to CASSGKTSGGTDTQYF. The chain carries TRBV25-1 and TRBJ2-3; TRBD2 matches at 10 bases. From germline, CDR1 is MGHDK and CDR2 SYGVNS. V lost 4 bases and J lost 1; bases outside the gene matches: 5. The CDR3 extends over 16 amino acids.

This chain connects TRBV5-1 to TRBJ2-1; D might be TRBD2 (6 bases). The CDR3 runs 16 residues. Deletions cut 4 bases from V and 1 base from J, with 15 bases between. Germline loops: CDR1 SGHRS, CDR2 YFSETQ. CDR3 amino acids: CASSRSGTPSYNEQFF. In nucleotides, the CDR3 is TGCGCCAGCAGCCGATCCGGGACTCCGTCCTACAATGAGCAGTTCTTC.

The chain is built from TRBV5-6 and TRBJ2-7, with 7 bases identical to TRBD2. CDR1 and CDR2 from the germline V gene are SGHDT and YYEEEE. The V and J ends lost 3 bases and 4 bases, in that order; junction bases with no gene match: 10. The CDR3 sequence is 15 residues long. The CDR3 reads CASSSYPGGSYEQYF. CDR3 bases: TGTGCCAGCAGCTCATACCCCGGGGGGTCTTACGAGCAGTACTTC.

This chain connects TRBV15 to TRBJ1-6; D not resolved. There are 15 residues in the CDR3. Germline-derived CDR1 and CDR2 are LNHNV and YYDKDF (reference sequence). The V end was cut by 0 bases, the J end by 10 bases, with 13 bases between. In DNA form, the CDR3 reads TGTGCCACCAGCAGAGATAAGTCAGCCGGGTCACCCCTCCACTTT. It is translated as CATSRDKSAGSPLHF.

This CDR3 reads CASSLGQGNTEAFF. The CDR3 nucleotides are TGTGCCAGCAGCTTAGGACAGGGGAACACTGAAGCTTTCTTT. This chain uses TRBV7-2 with TRBJ1-1; TRBD1 matches at 7 bases. This CDR3 region has 14 residues. CDR1 and CDR2 (germline): SGHTA, FQGNSA. V shed 1 base, J shed 1 base, and the junction held 0 bases outside the gene matches. Based on the CDR3 plus reference TRBV7-2 and TRBJ1-1, the full variable domain is GAGVSQSPSNKVTEKGKDVELRCDPISGHTALYWYRQSLGQGLEFLIYFQGNSAPDKSGLPSDRFSAERTGGSVSTLTIQRTQQEDSAVYLCASSLGQGNTEAFFGQGTRLTVV.

The sample holds a few counts of this clone. The chain joins TRBV6-6 to TRBJ1-5; TRBD1 might be the D (6 bases). Germline lookup yields CDR1 MNHNY and CDR2 SVGAGI (reference sequence). V dropped 5 bases and J dropped 2 bases, with 13 bases sitting between them. The CDR3 sequence is 15 residues long. CDR3 amino acids: CASSRQAQGNQPQHF. The CDR3 DNA is TGTGCCAGCAGTCGACAGGCTCAGGGCAATCAGCCCCAGCATTTT.

This clone is judged medium-sized (0.01 to 0.1%). This chain connects TRBV15 to TRBJ2-2; 9 bases are shared with TRBD1. There are 15 residues in the CDR3. The V gene end was trimmed by 5 bases and the J gene end by 3 bases; junction bases not matched to a gene: 4. CDR1 and CDR2 from the germline V gene are LNHNV and YYDKDF (reference sequence). The CDR3 region is CATSEGQGDTGELFF. DNA for the CDR3: TGTGCCACCAGCGAGGGACAGGGTGACACCGGGGAGCTGTTTTTT.

The rearrangement uses TRBV7-9 and TRBJ1-4; TRBD1 might be the D (6 bases). Germline assignment: CDR1 SEHNR and CDR2 FQNEAQ (reference sequence). The CDR3 consists of 14 residues. Trimming took off 6 bases at V and 6 bases at J, with 14 bases between the two ends. This CDR3 is CASSRGQSYEKLFF. The CDR3 nucleotides are TGTGCCAGCAGTCGAGGACAGTCATATGAAAAACTGTTTTTT.

The V and J genes are TRBV4-2 and TRBJ2-5, with TRBD2 as a possible D gene (6 bases). Germline CDR1 LGHNA, CDR2 YNFKEQ. This CDR3 contains 12 residues. Trimming took 0 bases from V and 9 from J, leaving 8 bases between them. The CDR3 bases are TGTGCCAGCAGCCAAGATTCGGGGGCCCAGTACTTC. Encoded protein: CASSQDSGAQYF.

The chain joins TRBV29-1 to TRBJ1-1, with 7 bases lining up with TRBD1. With 5 bases clipped from V and 10 bases from J, the junction kept 10 bases outside the gene matches. This CDR3 comprises 12 residues. Germline V lookup: CDR1 SQVTM, CDR2 ANQGSEA. DNA of the CDR3: TGCAGCGTTAGGGGTGAGGGGGCGGTAGCTTTCTTT. Translating it yields CSVRGEGAVAFF.

The rearrangement links TRBV19 to TRBJ2-2; D is unclear. This CDR3 has 13 amino acids. Germline loops: CDR1 LNHDA, CDR2 SQIVND (reference sequence). The V gene lost 5 bases and the J gene lost 5 bases, with 9 bases spanning the gap. CDR3 loop: CASSPSSTGELFF. In DNA form, the CDR3 reads TGTGCCAGTAGTCCCAGTTCAACCGGGGAGCTGTTTTTT.

The V and J genes are TRBV5-1 and TRBJ1-2; TRBD1 is a possible D gene (5 bases). The CDR3 sequence is 15 residues long. Germline CDR1 is SGHRS and CDR2 is YFSETQ. The V end was cut by 4 bases, the J end by 2 bases, with 15 bases between. The CDR3: CASSVRSGLNYGYTF. Written as DNA, the CDR3 is TGCGCCAGCAGCGTACGGTCGGGACTCAACTATGGCTACACCTTC.